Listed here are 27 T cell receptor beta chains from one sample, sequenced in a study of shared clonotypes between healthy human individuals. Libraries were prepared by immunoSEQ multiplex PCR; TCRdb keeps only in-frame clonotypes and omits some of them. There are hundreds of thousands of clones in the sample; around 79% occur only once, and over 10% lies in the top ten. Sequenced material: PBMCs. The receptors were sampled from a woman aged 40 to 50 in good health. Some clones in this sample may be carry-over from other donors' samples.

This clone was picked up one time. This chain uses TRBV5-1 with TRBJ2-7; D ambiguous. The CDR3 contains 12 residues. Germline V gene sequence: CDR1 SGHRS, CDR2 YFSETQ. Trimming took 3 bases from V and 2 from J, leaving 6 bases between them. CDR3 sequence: CASSSQTYEQYF. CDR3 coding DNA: TGCGCCAGCAGCTCCCAGACCTACGAGCAGTACTTC.

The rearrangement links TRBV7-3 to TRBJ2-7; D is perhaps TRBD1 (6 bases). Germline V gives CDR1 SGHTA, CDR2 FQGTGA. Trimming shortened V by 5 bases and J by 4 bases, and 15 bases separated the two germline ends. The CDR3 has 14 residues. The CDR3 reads CASSQDSRSYEQYF. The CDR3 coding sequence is TGTGCCAGCAGCCAGGACAGTCGATCTTACGAGCAGTACTTC.

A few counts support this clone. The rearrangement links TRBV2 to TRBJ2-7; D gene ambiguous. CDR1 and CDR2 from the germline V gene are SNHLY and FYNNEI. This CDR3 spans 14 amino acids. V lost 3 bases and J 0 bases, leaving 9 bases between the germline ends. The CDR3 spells CASSDLAASYEQYF. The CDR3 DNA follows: TGTGCCAGCAGTGATCTCGCGGCCTCCTACGAGCAGTACTTC.

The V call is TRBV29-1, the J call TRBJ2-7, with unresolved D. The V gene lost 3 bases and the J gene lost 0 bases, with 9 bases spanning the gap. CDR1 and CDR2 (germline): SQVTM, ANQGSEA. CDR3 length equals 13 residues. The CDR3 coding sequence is TGCAGCGTTGAGGACGGTGACTCCTACGAGCAGTACTTC. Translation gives CSVEDGDSYEQYF.

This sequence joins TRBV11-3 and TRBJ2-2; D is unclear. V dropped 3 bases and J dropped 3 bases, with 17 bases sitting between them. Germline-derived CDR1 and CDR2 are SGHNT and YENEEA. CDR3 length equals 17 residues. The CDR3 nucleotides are TGTGCCAGCAGCTTTACGAACTGGACCAGCTACACCGGGGAGCTGTTTTTT. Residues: CASSFTNWTSYTGELFF. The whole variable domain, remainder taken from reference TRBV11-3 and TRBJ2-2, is EAGVVQSPRYKIIEKKQPVAFWCNPISGHNTLYWYLQNLGQGPELLIRYENEEAVDDSQLPKDRFSAERLKGVDSTLKIQPAELGDSAVYLCASSFTNWTSYTGELFFGEGSRLTVL.

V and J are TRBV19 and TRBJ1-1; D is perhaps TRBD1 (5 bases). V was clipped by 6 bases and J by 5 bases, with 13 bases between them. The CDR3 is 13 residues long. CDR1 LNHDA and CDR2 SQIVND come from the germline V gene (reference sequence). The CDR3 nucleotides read TGTGCCAGTAGAAATCAGGGTTGGACTGAAGCTTTCTTT. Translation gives CASRNQGWTEAFF.

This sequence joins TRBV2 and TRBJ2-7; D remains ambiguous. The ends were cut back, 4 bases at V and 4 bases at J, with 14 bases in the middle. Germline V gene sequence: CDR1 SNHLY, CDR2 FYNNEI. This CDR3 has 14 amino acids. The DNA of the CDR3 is TGTGCCAGCAGTGGCCTAGGGCCTGGATACGAGCAGTACTTC. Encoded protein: CASSGLGPGYEQYF. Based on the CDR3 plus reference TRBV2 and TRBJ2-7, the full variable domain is EPEVTQTPSHQVTQMGQEVILRCVPISNHLYFYWYRQILGQKVEFLVSFYNNEISEKSEIFDDQFSVERPDGSNFTLKIRSTKLEDSAMYFCASSGLGPGYEQYFGPGTRLTVT.

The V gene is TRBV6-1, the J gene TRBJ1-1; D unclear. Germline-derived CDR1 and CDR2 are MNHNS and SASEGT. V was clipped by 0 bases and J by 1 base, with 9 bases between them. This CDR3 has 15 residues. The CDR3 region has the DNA TGTGCCAGCAGTGAAGCGTCCTTTCCGAACACTGAAGCTTTCTTT. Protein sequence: CASSEASFPNTEAFF.

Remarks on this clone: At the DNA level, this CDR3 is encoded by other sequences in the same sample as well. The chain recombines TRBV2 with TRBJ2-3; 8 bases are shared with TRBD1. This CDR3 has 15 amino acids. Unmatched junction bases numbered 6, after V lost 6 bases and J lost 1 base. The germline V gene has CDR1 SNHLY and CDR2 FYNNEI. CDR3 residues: CASSPQGAGTDTQYF. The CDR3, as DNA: TGTGCCAGCAGCCCCCAGGGGGCAGGCACAGATACGCAGTATTTT. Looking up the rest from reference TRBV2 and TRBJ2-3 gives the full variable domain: EPEVTQTPSHQVTQMGQEVILRCVPISNHLYFYWYRQILGQKVEFLVSFYNNEISEKSEIFDDQFSVERPDGSNFTLKIRSTKLEDSAMYFCASSPQGAGTDTQYFGPGTRLTVL.

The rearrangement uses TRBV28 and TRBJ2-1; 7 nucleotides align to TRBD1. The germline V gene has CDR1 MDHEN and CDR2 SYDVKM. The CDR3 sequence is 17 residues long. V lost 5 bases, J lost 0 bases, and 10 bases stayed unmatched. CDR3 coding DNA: TGTGCCAGCAGTATACCCCCGGACAGGAGCTCCTACAATGAGCAGTTCTTC. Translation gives CASSIPPDRSSYNEQFF. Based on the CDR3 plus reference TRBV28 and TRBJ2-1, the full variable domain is DVKVTQSSRYLVKRTGEKVFLECVQDMDHENMFWYRQDPGLGLRLIYFSYDVKMKEKGDIPEGYSVSREKKERFSLILESASTNQTSMYLCASSIPPDRSSYNEQFFGPGTRLTVL.

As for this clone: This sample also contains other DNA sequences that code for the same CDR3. Here the CDR3 reads CASSPSGRDNEQFF. As DNA, the CDR3 is TGTGCCAGCTCACCTAGCGGGAGGGACAATGAGCAGTTCTTC. V usage is TRBV18 and J usage is TRBJ2-1, with TRBD2 matching over 11 bases. The CDR3 is made up of 14 amino acids. V was pared by 3 bases and J by 5 bases, with 0 bases of the junction left unmatched. Germline V CDR1 and CDR2: KGHSH, LQKENI.

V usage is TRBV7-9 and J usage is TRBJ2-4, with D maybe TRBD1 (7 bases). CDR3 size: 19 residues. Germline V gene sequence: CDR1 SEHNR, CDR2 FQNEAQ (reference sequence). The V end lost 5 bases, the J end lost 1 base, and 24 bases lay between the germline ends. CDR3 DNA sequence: TGTGCCAGCAGCGTCCAGGGGGGTAACCTTGTGGCGGCCAAAAACATTCAGTACTTC. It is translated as CASSVQGGNLVAAKNIQYF.

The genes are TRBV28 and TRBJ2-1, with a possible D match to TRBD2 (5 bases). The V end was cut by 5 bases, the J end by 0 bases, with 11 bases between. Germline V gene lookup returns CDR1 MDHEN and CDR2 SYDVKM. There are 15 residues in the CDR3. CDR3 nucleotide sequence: TGTGCCAGCAGTACCAGCGGTTACTCCTACAATGAGCAGTTCTTC. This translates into CASSTSGYSYNEQFF.

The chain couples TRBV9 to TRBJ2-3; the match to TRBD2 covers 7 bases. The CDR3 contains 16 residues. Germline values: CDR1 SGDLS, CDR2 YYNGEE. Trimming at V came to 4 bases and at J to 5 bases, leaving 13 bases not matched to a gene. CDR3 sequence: CASSHPGGGSGDTQYF. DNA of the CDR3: TGTGCCAGCAGCCATCCGGGGGGAGGGTCGGGAGATACGCAGTATTTT.

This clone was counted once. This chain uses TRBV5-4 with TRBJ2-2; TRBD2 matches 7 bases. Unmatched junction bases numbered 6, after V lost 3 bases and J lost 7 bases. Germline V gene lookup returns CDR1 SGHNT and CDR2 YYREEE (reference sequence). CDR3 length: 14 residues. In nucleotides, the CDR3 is TGTGCCAGCAGCTCGAGGGAGGGCTTCGGGGAGCTGTTTTTT. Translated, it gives CASSSREGFGELFF.

In nucleotides, the CDR3 is TGTGCCAGCAGCCCGAGCGGGGTGCGCCCCGAGCAGTACTTC. Encoded protein: CASSPSGVRPEQYF. The chain combines TRBV11-2 with TRBJ2-7; 7 nucleotides line up with TRBD2. The CDR3 contains 14 residues. Trimming removed 5 bases from V and 6 bases from J; junction bases left unmatched: 10. CDR1 and CDR2 from the germline V gene are SGHAT and FQNNGV.

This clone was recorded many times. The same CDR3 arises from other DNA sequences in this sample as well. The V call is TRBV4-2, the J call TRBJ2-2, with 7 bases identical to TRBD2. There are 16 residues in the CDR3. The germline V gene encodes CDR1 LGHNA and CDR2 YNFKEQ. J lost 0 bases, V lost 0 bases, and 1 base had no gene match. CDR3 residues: CASSQDAGANTGELFF. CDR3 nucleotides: TGTGCCAGCAGCCAAGATGCGGGAGCGAACACCGGGGAGCTGTTTTTT.

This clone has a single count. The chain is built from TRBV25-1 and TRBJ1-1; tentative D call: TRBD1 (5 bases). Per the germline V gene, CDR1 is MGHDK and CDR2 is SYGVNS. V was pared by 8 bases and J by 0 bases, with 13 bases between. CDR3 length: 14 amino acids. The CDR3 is CASLGQGMNTEAFF. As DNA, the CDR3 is TGTGCCAGCCTGGGGCAGGGAATGAACACTGAAGCTTTCTTT.

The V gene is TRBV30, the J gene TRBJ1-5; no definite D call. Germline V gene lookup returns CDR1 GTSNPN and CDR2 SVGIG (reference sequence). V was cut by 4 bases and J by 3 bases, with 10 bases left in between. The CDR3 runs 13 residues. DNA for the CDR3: TGTGCCTGGAATGACGGGGTCAATCAGCCCCAGCATTTT. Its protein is CAWNDGVNQPQHF.

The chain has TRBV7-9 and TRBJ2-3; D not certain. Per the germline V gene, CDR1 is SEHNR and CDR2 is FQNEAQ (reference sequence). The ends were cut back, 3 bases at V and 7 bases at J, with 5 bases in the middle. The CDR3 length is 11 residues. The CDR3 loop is CASSFGHTQYF. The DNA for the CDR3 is TGTGCCAGCAGCTTCGGACATACGCAGTATTTT.

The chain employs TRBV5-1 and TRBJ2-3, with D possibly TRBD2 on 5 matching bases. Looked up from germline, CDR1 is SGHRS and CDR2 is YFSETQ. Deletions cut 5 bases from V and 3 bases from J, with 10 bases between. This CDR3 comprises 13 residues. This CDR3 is CASSSLGTDTQYF. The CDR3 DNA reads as TGCGCCAGCAGTTCACTAGGTACAGATACGCAGTATTTT.

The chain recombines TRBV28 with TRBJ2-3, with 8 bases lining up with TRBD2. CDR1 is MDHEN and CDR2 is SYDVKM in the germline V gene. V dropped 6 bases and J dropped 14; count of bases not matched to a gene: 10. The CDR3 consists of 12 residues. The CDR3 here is CASSPLRLAGYF. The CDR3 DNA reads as TGTGCCAGCAGCCCTCTAAGGCTAGCGGGGTATTTT.

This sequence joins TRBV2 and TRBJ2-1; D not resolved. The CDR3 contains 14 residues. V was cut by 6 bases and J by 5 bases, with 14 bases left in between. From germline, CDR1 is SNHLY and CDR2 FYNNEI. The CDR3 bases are TGTGCCAGCAGGGGGTCTAGTCCTAACAATGAGCAGTTCTTC. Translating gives CASRGSSPNNEQFF.

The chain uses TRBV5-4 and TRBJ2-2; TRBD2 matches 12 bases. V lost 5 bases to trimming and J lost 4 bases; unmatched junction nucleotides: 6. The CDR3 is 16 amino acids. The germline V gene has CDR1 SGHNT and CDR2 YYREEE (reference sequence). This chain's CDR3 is CASRLAGGPGTGELFF. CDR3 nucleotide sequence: TGTGCCAGCAGGCTAGCGGGAGGGCCGGGCACCGGGGAGCTGTTTTTT.

The CDR3: CASSTTSGRARLIYEQYF. CDR3 DNA sequence: TGTGCCAGCAGCACGACTAGCGGGAGGGCCAGGTTAATCTACGAGCAGTACTTC. This chain uses TRBV7-3 with TRBJ2-7; 14 nucleotides line up with TRBD2. From germline, CDR1 is SGHTA and CDR2 FQGTGA. The CDR3 is made up of 18 amino acids. The junction had 12 bases not matched to a gene; V was cut back by 5 bases and J by 3 bases.

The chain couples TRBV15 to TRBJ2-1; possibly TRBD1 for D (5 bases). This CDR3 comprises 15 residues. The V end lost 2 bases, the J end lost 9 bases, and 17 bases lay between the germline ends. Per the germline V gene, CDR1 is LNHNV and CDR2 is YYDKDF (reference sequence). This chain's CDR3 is CATSRRDNRYGEQFF. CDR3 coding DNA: TGTGCCACCAGCAGACGAGATAACAGGTACGGTGAGCAGTTCTTC.

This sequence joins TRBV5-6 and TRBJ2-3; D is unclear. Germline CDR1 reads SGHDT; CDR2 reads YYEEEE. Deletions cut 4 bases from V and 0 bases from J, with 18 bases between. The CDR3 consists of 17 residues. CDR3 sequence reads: CASSLPLGISSTDTQYF. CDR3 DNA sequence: TGTGCCAGCAGCCTGCCACTGGGGATCTCTAGCACAGATACGCAGTATTTT.